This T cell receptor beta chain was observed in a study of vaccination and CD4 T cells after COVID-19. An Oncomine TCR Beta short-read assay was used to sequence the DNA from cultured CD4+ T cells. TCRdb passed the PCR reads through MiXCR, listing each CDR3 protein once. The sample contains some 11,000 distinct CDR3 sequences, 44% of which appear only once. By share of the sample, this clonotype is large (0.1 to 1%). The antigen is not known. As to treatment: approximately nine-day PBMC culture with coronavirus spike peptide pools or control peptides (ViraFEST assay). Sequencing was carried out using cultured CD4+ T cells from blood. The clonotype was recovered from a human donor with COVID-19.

The chain's CDR3 is CASSRSSTETQYF. The CDR3 nucleotides are TGTGCCAGCAGCCGAAGTTCGACGGAGACCCAGTACTTC. The V gene is TRBV7-3, the J gene TRBJ2-5; D call uncertain. Germline V gene sequence: CDR1 SGHTA, CDR2 FQGTGA. The CDR3 extends over 13 amino acids. Between the trimmed V and J ends, which lost 5 bases and 5 bases, there was a span of 12 bases. Looking up the rest from reference TRBV7-3 and TRBJ2-5 gives the full variable domain: GAGVSQTPSNKVTEKGKYVELRCDPISGHTALYWYRQSLGQGPEFLIYFQGTGAADDSGLPNDRFFAVRPEGSVSTLKIQRTERGDSAVYLCASSRSSTETQYFGPGTRLLVL.